This T cell receptor (beta chain) came from a study of control samples from healthy donors and cancer patients. Repertoires were generated with immunoSEQ multiplex PCR, while TCRdb's copy carries only in-frame clones and drops some. Of fewer than 200,000 clones detected, just under 95% appear once; the ten largest clones hold over 1.3%. Germline V lookup: CDR1 LNHDA, CDR2 SQIVND (reference sequence). This CDR3 comprises 15 residues. The V and J ends lost 1 base and 1 base respectively, with 10 bases between them. This clone has just one count. This receptor was identified in a man aged 18 to 30 in good health. This sequence joins TRBV19 and TRBJ1-1, with D unresolved. Sequenced sample: blood. The CDR3 DNA reads TGTGCCAGTAGTATAGTGGCAGGCGGGAACACTGAAGCTTTCTTT. It is translated as CASSIVAGGNTEAFF.